This T cell receptor beta chain came from a study of blood T cell repertoires in COVID-19. Study-level information: T cells, B-cell-depleted T cells, or PBMCs supplied cDNA or gDNA.

Germline-derived CDR1 and CDR2 are MNHNS and SASEGT. CDR3 length: 16 residues. Trimming left V 1 base short and J 6 bases short, with 17 bases between. Sequencing used immunoSEQ multiplex PCR; TCRdb keeps in-frame clones, though not all of them. The sample records 270,000 or so clones, 80% to 90% being singletons. This clone showed up just once. The sequence came from a woman in her 30s with acute COVID-19. The chain combines TRBV6-1 with TRBJ2-3; D gene ambiguous. Material: PBMCs or T cells enriched from blood (not recorded which). Here the CDR3 DNA reads TGTGCCAGCAGTGAAGAGGTCATCTCGGCGGTGGATACGCAGTATTTT. It translates to CASSEEVISAVDTQYF.